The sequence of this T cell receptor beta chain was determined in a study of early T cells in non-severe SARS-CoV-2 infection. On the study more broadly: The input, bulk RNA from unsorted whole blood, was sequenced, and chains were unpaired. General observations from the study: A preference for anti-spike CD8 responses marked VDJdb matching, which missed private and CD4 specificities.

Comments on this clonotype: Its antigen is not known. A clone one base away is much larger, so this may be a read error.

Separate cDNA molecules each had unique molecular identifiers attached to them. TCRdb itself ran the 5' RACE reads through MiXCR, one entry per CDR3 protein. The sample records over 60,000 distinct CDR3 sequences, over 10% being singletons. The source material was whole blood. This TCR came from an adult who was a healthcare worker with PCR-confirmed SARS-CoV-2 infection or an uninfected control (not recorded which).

CDR3 coding DNA: TGCAGTGCTAGTACACAGTTGAACACTGAAGCTTTCTTT. Translating it yields CSASTQLNTEAFF. The gene calls are TRBV20-1 and TRBJ1-1; D uncertain. Germline loops: CDR1 DFQATT, CDR2 SNEGSKA (reference sequence). V shed 3 bases and J shed 0 bases, with 8 bases lying between them. CDR3 length: 13 amino acids.